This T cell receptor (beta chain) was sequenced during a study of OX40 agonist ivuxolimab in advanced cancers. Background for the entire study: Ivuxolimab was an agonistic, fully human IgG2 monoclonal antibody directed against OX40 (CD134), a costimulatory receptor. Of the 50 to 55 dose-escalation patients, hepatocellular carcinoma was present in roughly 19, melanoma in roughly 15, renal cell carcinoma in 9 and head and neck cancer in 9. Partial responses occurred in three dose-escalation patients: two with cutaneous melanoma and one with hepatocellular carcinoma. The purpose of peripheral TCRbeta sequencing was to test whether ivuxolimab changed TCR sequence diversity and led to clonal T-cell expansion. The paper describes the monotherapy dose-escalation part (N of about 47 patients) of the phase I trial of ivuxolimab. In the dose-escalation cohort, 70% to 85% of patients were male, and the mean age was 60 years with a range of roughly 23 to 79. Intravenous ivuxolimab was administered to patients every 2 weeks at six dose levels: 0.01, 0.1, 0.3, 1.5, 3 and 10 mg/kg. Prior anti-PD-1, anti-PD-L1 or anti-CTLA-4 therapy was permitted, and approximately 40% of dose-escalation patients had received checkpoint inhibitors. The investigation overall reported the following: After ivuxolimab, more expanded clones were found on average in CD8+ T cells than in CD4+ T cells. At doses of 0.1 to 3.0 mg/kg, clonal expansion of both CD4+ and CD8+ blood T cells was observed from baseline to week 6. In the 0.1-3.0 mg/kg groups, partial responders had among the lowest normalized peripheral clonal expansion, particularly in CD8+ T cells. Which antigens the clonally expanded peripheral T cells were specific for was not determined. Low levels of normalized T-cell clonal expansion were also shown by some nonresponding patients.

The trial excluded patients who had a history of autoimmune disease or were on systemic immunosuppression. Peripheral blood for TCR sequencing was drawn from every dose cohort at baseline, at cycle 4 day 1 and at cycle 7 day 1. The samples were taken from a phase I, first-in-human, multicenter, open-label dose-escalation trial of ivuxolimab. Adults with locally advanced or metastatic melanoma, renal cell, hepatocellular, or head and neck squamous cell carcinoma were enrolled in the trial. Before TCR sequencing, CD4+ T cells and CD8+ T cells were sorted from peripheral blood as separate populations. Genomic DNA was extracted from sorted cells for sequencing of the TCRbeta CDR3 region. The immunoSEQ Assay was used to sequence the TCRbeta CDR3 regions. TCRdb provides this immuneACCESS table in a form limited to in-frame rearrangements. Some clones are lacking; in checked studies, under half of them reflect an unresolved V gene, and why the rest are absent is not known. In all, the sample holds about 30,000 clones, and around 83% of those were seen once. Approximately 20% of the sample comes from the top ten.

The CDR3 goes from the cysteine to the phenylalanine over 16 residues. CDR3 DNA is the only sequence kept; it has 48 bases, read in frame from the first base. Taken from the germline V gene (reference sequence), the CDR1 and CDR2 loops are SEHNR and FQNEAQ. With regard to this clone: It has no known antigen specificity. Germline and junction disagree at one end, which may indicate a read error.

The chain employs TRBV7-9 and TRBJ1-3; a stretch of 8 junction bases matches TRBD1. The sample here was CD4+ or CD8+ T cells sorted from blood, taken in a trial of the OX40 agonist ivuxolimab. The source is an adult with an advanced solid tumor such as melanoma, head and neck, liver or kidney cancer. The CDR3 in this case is CASSQDPTGAGNTIYF. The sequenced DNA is TGCGCCAGCAGCCAAGACCCGACAGGGGCTGGAAACACCATATATTTT.